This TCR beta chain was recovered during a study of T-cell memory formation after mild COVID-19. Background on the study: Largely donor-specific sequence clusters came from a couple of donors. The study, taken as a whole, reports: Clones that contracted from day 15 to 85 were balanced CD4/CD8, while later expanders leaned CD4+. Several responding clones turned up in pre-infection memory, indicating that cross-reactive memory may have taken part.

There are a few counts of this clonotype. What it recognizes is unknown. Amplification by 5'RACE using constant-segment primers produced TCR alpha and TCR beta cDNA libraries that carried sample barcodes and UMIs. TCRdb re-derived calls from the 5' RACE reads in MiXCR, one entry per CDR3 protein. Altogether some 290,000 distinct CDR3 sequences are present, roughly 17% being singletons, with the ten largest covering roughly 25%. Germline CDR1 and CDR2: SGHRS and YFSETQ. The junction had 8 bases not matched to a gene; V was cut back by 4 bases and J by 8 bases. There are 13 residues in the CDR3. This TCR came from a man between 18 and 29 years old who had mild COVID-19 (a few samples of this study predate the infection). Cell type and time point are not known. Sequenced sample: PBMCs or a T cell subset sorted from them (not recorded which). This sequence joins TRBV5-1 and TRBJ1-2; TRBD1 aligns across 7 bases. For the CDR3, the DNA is TGCGCCAGCAGCCCAAAGGGGGCAGAAGGCTACACCTTC. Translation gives CASSPKGAEGYTF.